Listed here is a single T cell receptor beta chain. Its matching antigen is unknown. Sequencing used immunoSEQ multiplex PCR; TCRdb keeps in-frame clones, though not all of them. Among 150,000 to 200,000 clones listed, roughly 85% were seen once. CDR3 length equals 15 residues. Germline loops: CDR1 SGHTS, CDR2 YDEGEE. Trimming at V came to 3 bases and at J to 2 bases, leaving 4 bases not matched to a gene. This entry belongs to a study of cytomegalovirus exposure and HLA in healthy donors. Study results and caveats: According to a subsequent analysis, TCR clusters identified in the first cohort showed a tendency to co-occur across the approximately 120 validation repertoires.

The chain has TRBV5-8 and TRBJ1-1, with TRBD1 identical over 10 bases. The sequence derives from a man younger than 35 in good health and CMV-seropositive. Input material: PBMCs. The CDR3 loop is CASSSGDRGNTEAFF. The CDR3 region has the DNA TGTGCCAGCAGCTCGGGGGACAGGGGAAACACTGAAGCTTTCTTT.